In its sample, the clone carrying this T cell receptor (beta chain) was seen a few times. The antigen remains undetermined. There are 17 residues in the CDR3. Unmatched junction bases numbered 10, after V lost 4 bases and J lost 1 base. Germline V gives CDR1 SGHNT, CDR2 YYREEE (reference sequence). These data belong to a study of cytomegalovirus exposure and HLA in healthy donors. The study's findings and limits: In presence/absence analyses, roughly uniform sequencing depth across donors was assumed.

13 Jbeta primers and 60 Vbeta primers were used for the PCR. Assay used: immunoSEQ multiplex PCR; TCRdb lists only in-frame clones, some missing. The table includes 100,000 to 140,000 clones, 82% detected once. What was sequenced was PBMCs. The receptor comes from a man aged 25-45 years in good health and CMV-seropositive. V is TRBV5-4 and J is TRBJ2-3, with TRBD2 matching over 9 bases. This CDR3 reads CASSGPLRGGGTDTQYF. CDR3 in DNA: TGTGCCAGCAGCGGCCCGTTGCGGGGGGGAGGCACAGATACGCAGTATTTT. Full variable domain (remainder filled in from reference TRBV5-4 and TRBJ2-3): ETGVTQSPTHLIKTRGQQVTLRCSSQSGHNTVSWYQQALGQGPQFIFQYYREEENGRGNFPPRFSGLQFPNYSSELNVNALELDDSALYLCASSGPLRGGGTDTQYFGPGTRLTVL.